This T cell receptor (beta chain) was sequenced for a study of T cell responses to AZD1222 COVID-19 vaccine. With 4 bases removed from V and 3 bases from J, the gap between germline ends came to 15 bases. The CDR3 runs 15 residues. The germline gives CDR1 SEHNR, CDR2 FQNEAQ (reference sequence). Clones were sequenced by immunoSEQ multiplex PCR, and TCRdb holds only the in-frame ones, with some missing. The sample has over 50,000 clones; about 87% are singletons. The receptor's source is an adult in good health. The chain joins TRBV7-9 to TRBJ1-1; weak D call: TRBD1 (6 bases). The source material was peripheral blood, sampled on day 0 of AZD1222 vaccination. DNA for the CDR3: TGTGCCAGCAGCTCAAGACAGGTTGCGGACACTGAAGCTTTCTTT. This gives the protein CASSSRQVADTEAFF.